This T cell receptor beta chain is from a study of control samples from healthy donors and cancer patients. Using immunoSEQ multiplex PCR, the repertoire was profiled, and TCRdb retains in-frame clones only, with some absent. Of roughly 120,000 clones listed, about 88% were seen once; the top ten hold about 2.5%. Germline trimming cut 4 bases from V and 4 bases from J; bases unmatched to any gene: 6. From germline, CDR1 is SEHNR and CDR2 FQNEAQ (reference sequence). CDR3 length: 15 residues. The source of this sequence is a woman between 65 and 79 years old in good health. V and J are TRBV7-9 and TRBJ1-2, with 10 bases matching TRBD1. The specimen sequenced was blood. The CDR3 nucleotides are TGTGCCAGCAGCTCGGGACAGGGGATCCGCTATGGCTACACCTTC. This sequence encodes CASSSGQGIRYGYTF.